The entry that follows covers one T cell receptor beta chain sequence. The table came from immunoSEQ multiplex PCR; TCRdb's copy has only in-frame clones and leaves some out. The table lists hundreds of thousands of clones, almost 90% of them singletons, with 11% in the top ten. The data were obtained in a study of blood T cell repertoires in COVID-19. About the research overall: The analysed material was cDNA or gDNA that came from T cells, B-cell-depleted T cells, or PBMCs.

The CDR3 is 13 residues long. CDR1 is MNHEY and CDR2 is SVGAGI in the germline V gene. Germline trimming cut 7 bases from V and 6 bases from J; bases unmatched to any gene: 4. The TCR was taken from a woman aged 25 to 39 with COVID-19, enrolled during active disease. What was sequenced was peripheral blood. This chain connects TRBV6-5 to TRBJ2-3; 10 bases fit TRBD2. The CDR3 protein is CASTILAGDTQYF. The CDR3 DNA reads TGTGCCAGCACCATACTAGCGGGGGATACGCAGTATTTT.